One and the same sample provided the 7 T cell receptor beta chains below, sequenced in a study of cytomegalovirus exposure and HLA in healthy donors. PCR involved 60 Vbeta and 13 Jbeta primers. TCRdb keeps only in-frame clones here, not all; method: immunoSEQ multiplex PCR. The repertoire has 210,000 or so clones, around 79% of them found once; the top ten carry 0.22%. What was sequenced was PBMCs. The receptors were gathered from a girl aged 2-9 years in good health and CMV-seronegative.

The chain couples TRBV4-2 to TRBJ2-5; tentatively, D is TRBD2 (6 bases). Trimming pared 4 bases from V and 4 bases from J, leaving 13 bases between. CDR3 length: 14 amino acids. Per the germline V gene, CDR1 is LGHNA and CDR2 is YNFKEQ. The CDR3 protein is CASSPERAPETQYF. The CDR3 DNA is TGTGCCAGCAGCCCCGAGCGGGCCCCAGAGACCCAGTACTTC.

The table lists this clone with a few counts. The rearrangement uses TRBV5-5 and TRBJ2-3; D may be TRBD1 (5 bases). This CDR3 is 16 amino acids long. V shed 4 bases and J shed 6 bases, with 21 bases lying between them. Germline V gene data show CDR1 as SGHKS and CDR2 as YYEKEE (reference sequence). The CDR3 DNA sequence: TGTGCCAGCAGCACCAAGGGGCTGAGCTTAGGCGATACGCAGTATTTT. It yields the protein CASSTKGLSLGDTQYF.

This CDR3 reads CASSLERFLSSYNEQFF. The CDR3 nucleotides are TGTGCCAGCAGCTTGGAGCGGTTTTTAAGCTCCTACAATGAGCAGTTCTTC. This chain uses TRBV5-6 with TRBJ2-1; a weak D match, TRBD2 (5 bases). The CDR3 has 17 residues. Per the germline V gene, CDR1 is SGHDT and CDR2 is YYEEEE. Trimming removed 0 bases from V and 0 bases from J, with 13 bases in between.

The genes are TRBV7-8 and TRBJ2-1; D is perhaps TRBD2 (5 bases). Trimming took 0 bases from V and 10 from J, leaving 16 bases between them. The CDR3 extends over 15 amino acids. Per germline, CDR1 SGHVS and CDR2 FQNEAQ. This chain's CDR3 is CASSLAQVEGEEQFF. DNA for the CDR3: TGTGCCAGCAGCTTAGCCCAAGTAGAGGGTGAGGAGCAGTTCTTC.

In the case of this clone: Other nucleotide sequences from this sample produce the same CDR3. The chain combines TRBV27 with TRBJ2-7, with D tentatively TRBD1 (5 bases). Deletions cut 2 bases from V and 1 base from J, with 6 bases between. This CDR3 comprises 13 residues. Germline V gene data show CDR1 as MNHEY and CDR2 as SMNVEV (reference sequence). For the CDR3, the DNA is TGTGCCAGCAGTTTACAGGGATCCTACGAGCAGTACTTC. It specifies CASSLQGSYEQYF.

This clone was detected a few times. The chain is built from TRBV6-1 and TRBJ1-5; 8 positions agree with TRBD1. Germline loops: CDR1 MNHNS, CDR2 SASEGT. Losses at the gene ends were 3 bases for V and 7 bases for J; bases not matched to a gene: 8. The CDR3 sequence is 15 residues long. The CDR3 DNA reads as TGTGCCAGCAGTGATCCCAAGGACAGGGCCCAGCCCCAGCATTTT. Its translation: CASSDPKDRAQPQHF.

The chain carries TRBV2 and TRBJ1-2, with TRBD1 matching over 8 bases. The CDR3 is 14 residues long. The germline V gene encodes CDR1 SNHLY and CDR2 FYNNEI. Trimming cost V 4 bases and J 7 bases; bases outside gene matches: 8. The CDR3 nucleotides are TGTGCCAGCAGTGCCTCAGGGGGCTGGCGTGGCTACACCTTC. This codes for CASSASGGWRGYTF.